These T cell receptor beta chains were read from a single sample in a study of beta chain features in type 1 diabetes. This table comes from immunoSEQ multiplex PCR, and its TCRdb copy is limited to in-frame clones, with some not included. The sample carries 620,000 or so clones, around 15% recorded once. The specimen was naive CD4+ T cells from blood. Source of these receptors: a man younger than 35 in good health. Each CDR3 is given without its conserved first and last residue. Fields, in order: J gene, V gene, CDR3 protein.

TRBJ1-2	TRBV28	ASSSIGITTLGYT
TRBJ2-6	TRBV6-1	ASDRVSGANVLT
TRBJ1-3	TRBV7-2	ASSRGSTYGNTIY
TRBJ2-5	TRBV2	ASSGGQTSGRETQY
TRBJ1-1	TRBV6-1	ASSVQPGTEAF
TRBJ1-1	TRBV19	ASSSWIAEAF
TRBJ2-7	TRBV7-8	ASSSLQGYKDGYEQY
TRBJ2-7	TRBV28	ASSFSGSLYEQY
TRBJ2-2	TRBV6-4	ASRPNRGGTGELF
TRBJ2-5	TRBV5-4	ASTDIQETQY
TRBJ2-1	TRBV9	ASSVVSGLGAEQF
TRBJ1-5	TRBV28	ASSFIGQPQH
TRBJ2-7	TRBV2	ASTMLESGEQY
TRBJ2-7	TRBV4-2	ASSQDIGYTEQY
TRBJ2-7	TRBV5-1	ASSSGSTLSSYEQY
TRBJ2-3	TRBV19	ASSNGLRTSLLDTQY
TRBJ1-2	TRBV5-8	ASSFGQLYGYT
TRBJ1-5	TRBV28	ASSPGTGGNQPQH
TRBJ2-5	TRBV30	AWSVFGRQVQETQY
TRBJ2-1	TRBV29-1	SAPLRSSMNEQF
TRBJ2-7	TRBV7-2	ASSLKGGETSSYEQY
TRBJ1-2	TRBV18	ASSPGYT
TRBJ1-2	TRBV29-1	SVTQGPSYGYT
TRBJ2-7	TRBV7-2	ASSLGRGTYEQY
TRBJ1-4	TRBV19	ASSMGEKLF
TRBJ1-1	TRBV7-8	ASSLIDISNTEAF
TRBJ2-5	TRBV6-5	ASSKSGTIESQY
TRBJ2-5	TRBV19	ASSIQETQY
TRBJ2-6	TRBV11-3	ASRGFSSGANVLT
TRBJ1-2	TRBV7-9	ASSYGTGHGGYT
TRBJ1-5	TRBV28	ASSYPSGRVSGSNQPQH
TRBJ2-3	TRBV9	ASSVGGQERSTDTQY
TRBJ2-7	TRBV5-1	ASSPRTSGAIEQY
TRBJ1-2	TRBV6-1	ASSHLYGYT
TRBJ2-3	TRBV7-2	ASTGATDTQY
TRBJ1-2	TRBV6-5	ASSRRDRVGYT
TRBJ2-3	TRBV9	ASSVPSGVSTDTQY
TRBJ1-1	TRBV25-1	ASSGQGVSEAF
TRBJ2-4	TRBV2	ASSPQGVPNIQY
TRBJ2-5	TRBV4-1	ASSQDPGARWGTQY
TRBJ2-5	TRBV6-7	ASSSPQGLQETQY
TRBJ1-1	TRBV2	ASSAGTPQRVTEAF
TRBJ2-5	TRBV5-6	ASSLPRLAGDPETQY
TRBJ1-1	TRBV10-3	AISPGTEAF
TRBJ2-7	TRBV7-6	ASSLEAAGGRYEQY
TRBJ1-1	TRBV9	ASSVLMNTEAF
TRBJ1-1	TRBV4-3	ASSQATQLADTEAF
TRBJ1-2	TRBV29-1	SDQRAGANYGYT
TRBJ2-7	TRBV4-3	ASSQDFLAGVYEQY
TRBJ1-4	TRBV7-2	ASRNPGGKVKEKLF
TRBJ1-2	TRBV14	ASSNQTFYGYT
TRBJ1-1	TRBV5-1	ASSPVRTETNMNTEAF
TRBJ1-2	TRBV12-5	ASGTGLYGYT
TRBJ2-5	TRBV28	ASSSTRPARQETQY
TRBJ1-2	TRBV7-2	ASSFSTGVLGGYT